This T cell receptor (beta chain) was identified in a study of shared clonotypes between healthy human individuals. The germline gives CDR1 KGHSH, CDR2 LQKENI. The CDR3 has 12 residues. Trimming took 2 bases from V and 4 from J, leaving 5 bases between them. This clone was observed once. This table comes from immunoSEQ multiplex PCR, and its TCRdb copy is limited to in-frame clones, with some not included. Counted here are roughly 760,000 clones, roughly 70% occurring once; the ten biggest clones make up over 1.5%. The sequencing input was memory CD4+ T cells sorted from blood. Subset: CD45RA-negative fraction. The V and J genes are TRBV18 and TRBJ1-2; D is possibly TRBD1 (5 bases). This clonotype was obtained from a woman aged 25 to 39 in good health. CDR3 coding DNA: TGTGCCAGCTCACCAGGGGGCTATGGCTACACCTTC. Its translation is CASSPGGYGYTF. Complete variable domain (other parts from reference TRBV18 and TRBJ1-2): NAGVMQNPRHLVRRRGQEARLRCSPMKGHSHVYWYRQLPEEGLKFMVYLQKENIIDESGMPKERFSAEFPKEGPSILRIQQVVRGDSAAYFCASSPGGYGYTFGSGTRLTVV.